The TCR beta chain under discussion was sequenced for a study of blood T cells in healthy people across ages. PCR was performed a second time for 7 to 11 cycles using a sample-barcoded 5' primer and a J-beta primer mix. TCRdb re-analysed the 5' RACE reads in MiXCR, keeping a single row per CDR3 protein. This sample has around 1,000,000 distinct CDR3 sequences, with 20% to 25% found just once. This clonotype was observed a handful of times. CDR1 and CDR2 (germline): MNHEY, SVGAGI. V lost 6 bases and J lost 5, with 10 bases in between. The CDR3 is 13 amino acids. The data were also submitted as part of a second study, on T cells of mothers and their children.

This TCR was sampled from a girl aged 2-10 years in good health. The sequencing sample was made of blood. The chain is built from TRBV6-5 and TRBJ2-2; D remains ambiguous. The CDR3 reads CASSRTQTGELFF. CDR3 in DNA: TGTGCCAGCAGCCGAACGCAGACCGGGGAGCTGTTTTTT.